A single sample is the source of the 24 T cell receptor beta chains below, sequenced in a study of cytomegalovirus exposure and HLA in healthy donors. With 60 Vbeta and 13 Jbeta primers, the PCR was carried out. Libraries were prepared by immunoSEQ multiplex PCR; TCRdb keeps only in-frame clonotypes and omits some of them. The sample lists 150,000 to 200,000 clones; roughly 80% were seen once. Sequencing used PBMCs. The origin of the receptors is a human donor in good health.

The chain has TRBV19 and TRBJ1-5; D is ambiguous. Germline V gene lookup returns CDR1 LNHDA and CDR2 SQIVND (reference sequence). The CDR3 contains 17 residues. V was shortened by 1 base and J by 4 bases, with 17 bases between the two germline ends. CDR3 sequence (DNA): TGTGCCAGTAGTATAGGTGACGGCGGCAGCGCGAATCAGCCCCAGCATTTT. It codes for CASSIGDGGSANQPQHF.

The chain's CDR3 is CASSLAGNSYNEQFF. The CDR3 nucleotides are TGTGCCAGCAGTTTAGCAGGGAACTCCTACAATGAGCAGTTCTTC. The V gene is TRBV27, the J gene TRBJ2-1; D might be TRBD1 (5 bases). This CDR3 spans 15 amino acids. Trimming removed 2 bases from V and 0 bases from J, with 8 bases in between. The germline V gene has CDR1 MNHEY and CDR2 SMNVEV (reference sequence).

The chain is built from TRBV4-3 and TRBJ1-4, with 7 nucleotides matching TRBD1. J was trimmed by 4 bases and V by 1 base; bases with no gene match: 6. In germline, CDR1 is LGHNA, CDR2 YSLEER. This CDR3 comprises 16 residues. The CDR3: CASSQVGQALNEKLFF. The CDR3 DNA follows: TGCGCCAGCAGCCAAGTTGGACAGGCCCTTAATGAAAAACTGTTTTTT.

In its sample, this clone was seen once. V and J are TRBV5-7 and TRBJ1-4; no clear D. TRBV5-7 falls under the ORF class, with uncertain function. V lost 3 bases to trimming and J lost 4 bases, with 10 bases between them. This CDR3 is built from 14 residues. The CDR3 sequence: CASSSRGVNEKLFF. The CDR3 nucleotides are TGTGCCAGCAGCTCCCGGGGAGTTAATGAAAAACTGTTTTTT.

The rearrangement links TRBV7-9 to TRBJ2-2, with D perhaps matching TRBD2 (6 bases). The V end lost 2 bases, the J end lost 1 base, and 14 bases lay between the germline ends. Per germline, CDR1 SEHNR and CDR2 FQNEAQ (reference sequence). The CDR3 runs to 17 residues. The CDR3: CASSLSWEDLNTGELFF. CDR3 bases: TGTGCCAGCAGCTTATCTTGGGAGGACTTGAACACCGGGGAGCTGTTTTTT.

The chain uses TRBV9 and TRBJ2-7; 12 bases are a match to TRBD2. Looked up from germline, CDR1 is SGDLS and CDR2 is YYNGEE. J gave up 0 bases and V 10 bases, and 11 bases lay outside the gene matches. The CDR3 totals 16 residues. The CDR3 nucleotides read TGTGCCGGAAAACGTGGACTAGCGGGGAACTCCTACGAGCAGTACTTC. Protein sequence: CAGKRGLAGNSYEQYF.

The chain joins TRBV23-1 to TRBJ2-7; 7 bases map to TRBD1. TRBV23-1 is an ORF, with its function uncertain. This CDR3 has 13 residues. The J segment lost 4 bases and the V segment lost 1 base, leaving 1 base of the junction unmatched. As DNA, the CDR3 is TGCGCCAGCAGTCAATTGACAGGGTACGAGCAGTACTTC. Translation gives CASSQLTGYEQYF.

The chain uses TRBV5-6 and TRBJ1-4; unclear D gene. The ends were cut back, 0 bases at V and 5 bases at J, with 11 bases in the middle. This CDR3 has 15 amino acids. Germline values: CDR1 SGHDT, CDR2 YYEEEE. The DNA of the CDR3 is TGTGCCAGCAGCTTGGACCGGGGAGGGAATGAAAAACTGTTTTTT. This encodes CASSLDRGGNEKLFF.

The genes are TRBV19 and TRBJ2-7; possibly TRBD2 for D (7 bases). The germline V and J ends were trimmed by 0 bases and 2 bases, with 11 bases remaining between them. The CDR3 is 15 amino acids. From germline, CDR1 is LNHDA and CDR2 SQIVND (reference sequence). CDR3 nucleotide sequence: TGTGCCAGTAGTATAGATAAGGGGGGGACCTACGAGCAGTACTTC. Protein sequence: CASSIDKGGTYEQYF.

The rearrangement uses TRBV6-7 and TRBJ1-6, with D uncertain. TRBV6-7 has ORF status, its function being uncertain. The CDR3 is 18 residues long. The germline V and J ends were trimmed by 7 bases and 0 bases, with 19 bases remaining between them. This chain's CDR3 is CASTVVRRTSSYNSPLHF. Written as DNA, the CDR3 is TGTGCCAGCACAGTCGTCCGCAGGACTAGCTCCTATAATTCACCCCTCCACTTT.

The CDR3 protein is CASSQIDRGGGYTF. CDR3 nucleotide sequence: TGCGCCAGCAGCCAGATTGACAGGGGTGGTGGCTACACCTTC. The chain recombines TRBV4-1 with TRBJ1-2, with 8 bases that match TRBD1. The CDR3 spans 14 residues. V lost 3 bases to trimming and J lost 7 bases; unmatched junction nucleotides: 7. In germline, CDR1 is MGHRA, CDR2 YSYEKL.

CDR3 nucleotides: TGTGCCAGCAGCTCCAATCCAGGGGGCTCCTACAATGAGCAGTTCTTC. This translates into CASSSNPGGSYNEQFF. This sequence joins TRBV13 and TRBJ2-1; 7 bases are shared with TRBD1. The V gene end was trimmed by 4 bases and the J gene end by 0 bases; junction bases not matched to a gene: 6. The CDR3 consists of 16 residues. Per the germline V gene, CDR1 is PRHDT and CDR2 is FYEKMQ (reference sequence).

This clone showed up just a few times. The V call is TRBV15, the J call TRBJ2-7, with 8 bases aligning to TRBD1. After removal of 6 bases from V and 3 bases from J, the junction contained 10 bases not matched to a gene. Germline V lookup: CDR1 LNHNV, CDR2 YYDKDF (reference sequence). This CDR3 spans 15 amino acids. The DNA of the CDR3 is TGTGCCACCAGGGGGACCGGGACAGGAGACTACGAGCAGTACTTC. As protein: CATRGTGTGDYEQYF.

The chain combines TRBV5-4 with TRBJ2-1; a possible D gene is TRBD1 (5 bases). Germline CDR1 reads SGHNT; CDR2 reads YYREEE (reference sequence). The CDR3 totals 11 residues. Trimming shortened V by 3 bases and J by 10 bases, and 8 bases separated the two germline ends. The DNA for the CDR3 is TGTGCCAGCAGCTGGAGACAGGAGCAGTTCTTC. This sequence encodes CASSWRQEQFF. The whole variable domain, remainder taken from reference TRBV5-4 and TRBJ2-1, is ETGVTQSPTHLIKTRGQQVTLRCSSQSGHNTVSWYQQALGQGPQFIFQYYREEENGRGNFPPRFSGLQFPNYSSELNVNALELDDSALYLCASSWRQEQFFGPGTRLTVL.

The chain carries TRBV5-6 and TRBJ1-1; 7 bases align to TRBD1. CDR1 is SGHDT and CDR2 is YYEEEE in the germline V gene. The CDR3 length is 13 residues. V trimming: 0 bases; J trimming: 9 bases; junction bases outside the gene matches: 5. The CDR3 nucleotides read TGTGCCAGCAGCTTGGGAGGGACAGCTAAAGCTTTCTTT. Encoded protein: CASSLGGTAKAFF.

Only one count was recorded for this clone. The gene calls are TRBV10-3 and TRBJ2-7, with TRBD1 identical over 9 bases. The CDR3 is 14 residues long. Germline assignment: CDR1 ENHRY and CDR2 SYGVKD. Trimming at V came to 10 bases and at J to 5 bases, leaving 12 bases not matched to a gene. The CDR3 sequence is CATIPGTGSHEQYF. In nucleotides, the CDR3 is TGTGCCACCATTCCCGGGACAGGGAGCCACGAGCAGTACTTC.

In DNA form, the CDR3 reads TGTGCCAGCAGACCCGGACTGACCTCCTACGAGCAGTACTTC. This translates into CASRPGLTSYEQYF. This chain uses TRBV7-2 with TRBJ2-7, with D maybe TRBD2 (5 bases). CDR1 is SGHTA and CDR2 is FQGNSA in the germline V gene. The CDR3 extends over 14 amino acids. Trimming removed 6 bases at V and 0 bases at J, with 12 bases between.

The V and J genes are TRBV6-1 and TRBJ2-6; tentative D call: TRBD1 (6 bases). CDR1 and CDR2 (germline): MNHNS, SASEGT. Trimming cost V 11 bases and J 0 bases, with 14 bases left between them. CDR3 length equals 15 residues. CDR3 loop: CAVEKGGSGANVLTF. CDR3 bases: TGTGCCGTGGAGAAAGGGGGCTCTGGGGCCAACGTCCTGACTTTC.

This clone was observed a handful of times. The chain has TRBV5-5 and TRBJ2-3, with D perhaps matching TRBD1 (5 bases). Trimming left V 0 bases short and J 4 bases short, with 9 bases between. Germline V gene data show CDR1 as SGHKS and CDR2 as YYEKEE (reference sequence). CDR3 length: 14 amino acids. CDR3 loop: CASSLVQGPDTQYF. In nucleotides, the CDR3 is TGTGCCAGCAGCTTGGTGCAGGGCCCAGATACGCAGTATTTT.

This chain connects TRBV4-1 to TRBJ2-1; D possibly corresponds to TRBD2 (5 bases). The germline V gene encodes CDR1 MGHRA and CDR2 YSYEKL. The CDR3 has 14 amino acids. V was clipped by 0 bases and J by 8 bases, with 11 bases between them. The CDR3 sequence: CASSQDSLVDEQFF. The CDR3 bases are TGCGCCAGCAGCCAAGATTCACTAGTGGATGAGCAGTTCTTC.

The chain links TRBV19 to TRBJ1-5; 9 bases line up with TRBD1. V lost 6 bases, J lost 3 bases, and 6 bases stayed unmatched. Per the germline V gene, CDR1 is LNHDA and CDR2 is SQIVND (reference sequence). The CDR3 length is 15 residues. As DNA, the CDR3 is TGTGCCAGTAGCAATACAGGGGGCCTCAATCAGCCCCAGCATTTT. Residues: CASSNTGGLNQPQHF.

This sequence joins TRBV18 and TRBJ1-1, with 7 bases matching TRBD1. The CDR3 extends over 14 amino acids. Germline CDR1 reads KGHSH; CDR2 reads LQKENI. Trimming took 6 bases from V and 1 from J; bases not matched to a gene: 5. The CDR3 loop reads CASSRGTENTEAFF. CDR3 coding DNA: TGTGCCAGCTCCCGGGGGACAGAGAACACTGAAGCTTTCTTT.

The chain carries TRBV29-1 and TRBJ2-7, with a weak D call TRBD1 (5 bases). Trimming removed 1 base at V and 5 bases at J, with 9 bases between. Germline lookup yields CDR1 SQVTM and CDR2 ANQGSEA. This CDR3 spans 12 amino acids. The CDR3 nucleotides read TGCAGCGTTGAAGCTGAAGGGGACGAGCAGTACTTC. It is translated as CSVEAEGDEQYF.

This clone was found a few times. This chain uses TRBV4-3 with TRBJ1-2, with no clear D. This CDR3 contains 14 residues. The V end lost 3 bases, the J end lost 7 bases, and 15 bases lay between the germline ends. The germline V gene has CDR1 LGHNA and CDR2 YSLEER. CDR3 nucleotide sequence: TGCGCCAGCAGCCAGATTGAGGGTGGAGGTGGCTACACCTTC. Its protein is CASSQIEGGGGYTF.